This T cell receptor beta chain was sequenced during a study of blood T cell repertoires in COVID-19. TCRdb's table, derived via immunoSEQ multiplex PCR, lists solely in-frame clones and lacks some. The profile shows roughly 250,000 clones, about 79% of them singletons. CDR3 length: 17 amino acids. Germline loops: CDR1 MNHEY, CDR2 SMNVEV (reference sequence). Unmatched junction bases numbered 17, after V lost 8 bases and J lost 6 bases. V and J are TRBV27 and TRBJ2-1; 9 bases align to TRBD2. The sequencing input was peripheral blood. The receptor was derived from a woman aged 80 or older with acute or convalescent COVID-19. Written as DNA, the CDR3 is TGTGCCAGCGGAACACGGGCGCGGGGGGGCCTTAGCAATGAGCAGTTCTTC. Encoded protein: CASGTRARGGLSNEQFF.